The 13 T cell receptor beta chains below were found in one sample sequenced in a study of yellow fever vaccine responses in identical twins. TCRdb ran MiXCR on the RT-PCR reads and lists one entry per CDR3 protein. The data show approximately 32,000 distinct CDR3 sequences, about 63% seen once. The sequencing here drew on T cells from blood (PBMCs), unsorted or a sorted subset (not recorded which), taken before or after yellow fever vaccination (not recorded which). These receptors were taken from a woman between 18 and 30 years old who received the yellow fever vaccine.

The chain is built from TRBV2 and TRBJ2-7; possible D gene TRBD1, 6 bases. Germline V gene lookup returns CDR1 SNHLY and CDR2 FYNNEI. Between the trimmed V and J ends, which lost 6 bases and 1 base, there was a span of 13 bases. The CDR3 contains 14 residues. The CDR3 DNA follows: TGTGCCAGCAGAGGACAGCAGACATCCTACGAGCAGTACTTC. Amino acid sequence: CASRGQQTSYEQYF. Using reference TRBV2 and TRBJ2-7 for the parts outside the CDR3, the full variable domain is EPEVTQTPSHQVTQMGQEVILRCVPISNHLYFYWYRQILGQKVEFLVSFYNNEISEKSEIFDDQFSVERPDGSNFTLKIRSTKLEDSAMYFCASRGQQTSYEQYFGPGTRLTVT.

The chain combines TRBV24-1 with TRBJ2-1; D not resolved. With 1 base removed from V and 6 bases from J, the gap between germline ends came to 9 bases. The CDR3 sequence is 14 residues long. CDR1 is KGHDR, CDR2 SFDVKD, per germline. This CDR3 is CATSDFTGLNEQFF. For the CDR3, the DNA is TGTGCCACCAGTGATTTTACCGGCCTCAATGAGCAGTTCTTC.

In its sample, this clonotype was seen a few times. V usage is TRBV11-2 and J usage is TRBJ2-2; D uncertain. The CDR3 is 13 amino acids. The V gene's germline CDR1 is SGHAT and CDR2 FQNNGV. V was clipped by 3 bases and J by 6 bases, with 8 bases between them. CDR3 nucleotide sequence: TGTGCCAGCAGCTTGGTAGGAGCCGGGGAGCTGTTTTTT. As protein: CASSLVGAGELFF.

On this clonotype itself: A read error may account for a junction end that differs from germline. This chain links TRBV5-1 with TRBJ2-7; D is undetermined. Per germline, CDR1 SGHRS and CDR2 YFSETQ. This CDR3 has 16 amino acids. Here the CDR3 reads CASSLASKKTSYEQYF. In DNA form, the CDR3 reads TGCGCCAGCAGTTTGGCAAGCAAAAAAACCTCCTACGAGCAGTACTTC.

This sequence joins TRBV4-1 and TRBJ1-5; D perhaps matches TRBD1 (6 bases). From germline, CDR1 is MGHRA and CDR2 YSYEKL. There are 13 residues in the CDR3. Trimming removed 10 bases from V and 4 bases from J, with 14 bases in between. The CDR3 spells CATGQGLNQPQHF. Here the CDR3 DNA reads TGCGCCACCGGGCAGGGGTTAAATCAGCCCCAGCATTTT.

The chain uses TRBV5-1 and TRBJ2-1, with 8 bases fitting TRBD1. V lost 0 bases, J lost 3 bases, and 2 bases stayed unmatched. CDR3 length: 15 residues. Germline CDR1 and CDR2: SGHRS and YFSETQ. CDR3 in DNA: TGCGCCAGCAGCTTGGATGGACAGGGCTACAATGAGCAGTTCTTC. The encoded protein is CASSLDGQGYNEQFF.

The chain employs TRBV29-1 and TRBJ2-2, with 9 positions matching TRBD2. The ends lost 1 base at V and 2 bases at J; junction bases unmatched: 5. The CDR3 loop spans 16 amino acids. Germline-derived CDR1 and CDR2 are SQVTM and ANQGSEA. The CDR3 here is CSVEGVAGANTGELFF. CDR3 DNA sequence: TGCAGCGTTGAAGGGGTAGCGGGAGCTAACACCGGGGAGCTGTTTTTT.

The chain uses TRBV29-1 and TRBJ2-1; TRBD2 is a possible D gene (5 bases). This CDR3 is built from 15 residues. V was trimmed by 6 bases and J by 0 bases, leaving 15 bases between them. Germline CDR1 reads SQVTM; CDR2 reads ANQGSEA. For the CDR3, the DNA is TGCAGCGTCGCCGGACTGGAGGCCTCCTACAATGAGCAGTTCTTC. Translation: CSVAGLEASYNEQFF.

This clonotype was counted a few times. The chain recombines TRBV11-1 with TRBJ2-1; TRBD1 matches 9 bases. With 5 bases clipped from V and 3 bases from J, the junction kept 11 bases outside the gene matches. Germline CDR1 reads SGHAT; CDR2 reads FQDESV (reference sequence). The CDR3 loop spans 17 amino acids. For the CDR3, the DNA is TGTGCCAGCAGCCCGGGAGCGGGGACAGGGTTCTACAATGAGCAGTTCTTC. Protein: CASSPGAGTGFYNEQFF.

This clonotype was observed a handful of times. The genes are TRBV20-1 and TRBJ2-1; D may be TRBD1 (5 bases). The CDR3 covers 11 residues. Looked up from germline, CDR1 is DFQATT and CDR2 is SNEGSKA (reference sequence). Trimming took 6 bases from V and 6 from J, leaving 9 bases between them. The CDR3 sequence is CSAERGNEQFF. CDR3 DNA: TGCAGTGCCGAAAGGGGCAATGAGCAGTTCTTC.

The chain combines TRBV10-3 with TRBJ2-1, with D maybe TRBD2 (5 bases). Per the germline V gene, CDR1 is ENHRY and CDR2 is SYGVKD. The CDR3 loop spans 17 amino acids. Deletions cut 0 bases from V and 0 bases from J, with 12 bases between. CDR3 sequence (DNA): TGTGCCATCAGTGAGTCGATGGCGGGTAGCTCCTACAATGAGCAGTTCTTC. This translates into CAISESMAGSSYNEQFF.

The table lists this clonotype with a few counts. V and J are TRBV4-1 and TRBJ1-6; D perhaps matches TRBD1 (5 bases). Germline-derived CDR1 and CDR2 are MGHRA and YSYEKL. The V and J ends lost 4 bases and 7 bases respectively, with 17 bases between them. This CDR3 region has 16 residues. This CDR3 reads CASSPRRAGRNSPLHF. CDR3 DNA sequence: TGCGCCAGCAGCCCCCGCAGGGCAGGGAGGAATTCACCCCTCCACTTT.

The rearrangement links TRBV20-1 to TRBJ2-1, with a tentative D call TRBD2 (6 bases). Per germline, CDR1 DFQATT and CDR2 SNEGSKA (reference sequence). The CDR3 loop spans 13 amino acids. CDR3 residues: CRGIGGSDNEQFF. The CDR3 region has the DNA TGCAGAGGAATTGGGGGGTCGGACAATGAGCAGTTCTTC.